A selection of T cell receptor beta chains follows, all from one sample in a study of blood T cell repertoires in COVID-19. Assay: immunoSEQ multiplex PCR; the TCRdb copy retains only in-frame clones and omits some. The table lists some 170,000 clones, roughly 86% of them singletons. The sample consisted of peripheral blood. The receptors stem from a woman in her sixties who had recovered from COVID-19. The CDR3 runs from the conserved cysteine through the conserved F or W. D genes are given only for firm matches.

j_call d_call v_call cdr3_nt cdr3_aa
TRBJ2-7 TRBD2 TRBV4-3 TGCGCCAGCAGCCAAGATCTCCCGAGATCTAGCGGGGGGCTTACCTCCAGGCAGTACTTC CASSQDLPRSSGGLTSRQYF
TRBJ2-5 NA TRBV9 TGTGCCAGCAGCGTAGACGGGTACCAAGAGACCCAGTACTTC CASSVDGYQETQYF
TRBJ2-7 TRBD2 TRBV27 TGTGCCAGCCACGGACTAGCGGGGGAGCAGTACTTC CASHGLAGEQYF
TRBJ1-5 NA TRBV9 TGTGCCAGCAGCGGTACAGGGACCAATCAGCCCCAGCATTTT CASSGTGTNQPQHF
TRBJ1-2 NA TRBV9 TGTGCCAGCAGCGTAGCTACAGGGAGGGACTATGGCTACACCTTC CASSVATGRDYGYTF
TRBJ1-5 NA TRBV28 TGTGCCAGCAGTTTCCGGGACACCAATCACCATTTT CASSFRDTNHHF
TRBJ1-5 NA TRBV28 TGTGCCAGCAGTCCTTCGGAGGAGCCCCAGCATTTT CASSPSEEPQHF
TRBJ1-2 TRBD1 TRBV7-2 TGTGCCAGCAGCTTCAGGACAGGGGGCAATGACTACACCTTC CASSFRTGGNDYTF
TRBJ1-1 TRBD1 TRBV5-6 TGTGCCAGCAGCCTGACAGGGGGCACTGAAGCTTTCTTT CASSLTGGTEAFF
TRBJ2-3 NA TRBV2 TGTGCCAGCAGTCGTACAGGAATCGCCACAGATACGCAGTATTTT CASSRTGIATDTQYF
TRBJ2-7 TRBD1 TRBV19 TGTGCCACTTCCCCGGGACAGGGATACGAGCAGTACTTC CATSPGQGYEQYF